This T cell receptor (beta chain) stems from a study of CD8+CD57+ T cells in acquired aplastic anemia. Of note for this clonotype: Its antigen is not known.

CD8+CD57+ cell expansion, shown by flow cytometry, had occurred in the patients selected for sequencing. Both TCR beta VDJ combination and CDR3 sequence profiling were carried out. Genomic DNA was the template for this profiling. MiXCR, applied by TCRdb to the reads, yields one record per CDR3 protein. This table has roughly 250,000 distinct CDR3 sequences, approximately 45% appearing once. Study findings and constraints: Patients were compared with controls for CD8+ Simpson's diversity, and no significant difference emerged.

The clonotype originates from a human donor with aplastic anemia. Sequencing was performed on sorted CD4+, CD8+, or CD8+CD57+ T cells (not recorded which) from PBMCs.

CDR3 sequence: CASSQLSGRNGYTF. For the CDR3, the DNA is TGTGCCAGCAGCCAACTATCGGGGCGGAATGGCTACACCTTC. The V gene is TRBV3-1, the J gene TRBJ1-2; D perhaps matches TRBD1 (5 bases). The CDR3 spans 14 residues. Germline CDR1 and CDR2: LGHDT and YNNKEL (reference sequence). Trimming left V 2 bases short and J 6 bases short, with 13 bases between.